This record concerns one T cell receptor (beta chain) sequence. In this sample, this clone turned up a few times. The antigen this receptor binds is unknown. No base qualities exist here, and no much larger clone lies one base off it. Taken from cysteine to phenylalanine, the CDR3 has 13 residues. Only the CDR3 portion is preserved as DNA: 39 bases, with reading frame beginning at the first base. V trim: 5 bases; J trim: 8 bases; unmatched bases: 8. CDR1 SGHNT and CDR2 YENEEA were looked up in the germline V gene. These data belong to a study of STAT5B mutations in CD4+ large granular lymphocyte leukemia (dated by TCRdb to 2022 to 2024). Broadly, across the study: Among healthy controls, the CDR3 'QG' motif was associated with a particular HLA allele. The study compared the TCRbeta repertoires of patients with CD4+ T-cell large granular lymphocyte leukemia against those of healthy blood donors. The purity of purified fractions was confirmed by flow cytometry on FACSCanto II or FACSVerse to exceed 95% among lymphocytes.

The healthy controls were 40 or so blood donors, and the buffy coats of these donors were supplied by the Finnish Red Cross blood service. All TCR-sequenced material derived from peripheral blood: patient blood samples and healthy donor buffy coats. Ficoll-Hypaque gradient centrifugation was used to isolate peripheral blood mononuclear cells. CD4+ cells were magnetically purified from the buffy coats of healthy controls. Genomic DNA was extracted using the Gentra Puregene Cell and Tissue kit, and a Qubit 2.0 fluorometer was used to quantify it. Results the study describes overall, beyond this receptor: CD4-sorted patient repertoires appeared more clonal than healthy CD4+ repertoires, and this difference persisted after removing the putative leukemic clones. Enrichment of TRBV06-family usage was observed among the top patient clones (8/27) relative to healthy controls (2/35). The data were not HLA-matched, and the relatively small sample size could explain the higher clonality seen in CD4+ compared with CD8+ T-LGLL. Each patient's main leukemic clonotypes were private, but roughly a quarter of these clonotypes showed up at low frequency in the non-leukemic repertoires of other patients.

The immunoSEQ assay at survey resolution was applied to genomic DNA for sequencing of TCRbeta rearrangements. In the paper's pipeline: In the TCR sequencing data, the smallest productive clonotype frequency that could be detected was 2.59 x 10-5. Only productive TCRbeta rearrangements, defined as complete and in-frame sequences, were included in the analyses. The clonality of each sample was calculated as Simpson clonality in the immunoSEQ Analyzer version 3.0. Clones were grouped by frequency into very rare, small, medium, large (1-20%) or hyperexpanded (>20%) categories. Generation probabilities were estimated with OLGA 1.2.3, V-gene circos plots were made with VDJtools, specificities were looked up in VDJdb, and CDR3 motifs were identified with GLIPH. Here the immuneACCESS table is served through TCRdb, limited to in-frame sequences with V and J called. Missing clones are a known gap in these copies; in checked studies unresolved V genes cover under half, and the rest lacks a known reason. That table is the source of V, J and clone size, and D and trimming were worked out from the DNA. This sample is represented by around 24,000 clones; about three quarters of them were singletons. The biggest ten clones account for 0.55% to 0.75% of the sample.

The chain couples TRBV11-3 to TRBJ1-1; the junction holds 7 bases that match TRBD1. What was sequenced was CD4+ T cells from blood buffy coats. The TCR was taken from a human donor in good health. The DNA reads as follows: TGTGCCAGCAGCGTCCAGACAGGGTCCGAAGCTTTCTTT. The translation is CASSVQTGSEAFF. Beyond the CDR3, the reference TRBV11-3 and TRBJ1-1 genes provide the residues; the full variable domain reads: EAGVVQSPRYKIIEKKQPVAFWCNPISGHNTLYWYLQNLGQGPELLIRYENEEAVDDSQLPKDRFSAERLKGVDSTLKIQPAELGDSAVYLCASSVQTGSEAFFGQGTRLTVV.